This note documents a single T cell receptor beta chain sequence. Produced via immunoSEQ multiplex PCR; TCRdb's table is partial and in-frame only. The data show around 1.4 million clones, less than 99% seen once. With 2 bases clipped from V and 0 bases from J, the junction kept 2 bases outside the gene matches. The CDR3 covers 16 residues. CDR1 is SGHTA, CDR2 FQGNSA, per germline. This sample is drawn from a study of shared clonotypes between healthy human individuals. The gene calls are TRBV7-2 and TRBJ2-7; 12 bases are shared with TRBD2. Input material: naive CD4+ T cells sorted from blood. The sample's subset: CD45RA+ positively selected. The origin of this receptor is a man aged 25 to 40 in good health. In nucleotides, the CDR3 is TGTGCCAGCAGCTTACCTAGCGGGAGGGCCTCCTACGAGCAGTACTTC. It yields the protein CASSLPSGRASYEQYF.